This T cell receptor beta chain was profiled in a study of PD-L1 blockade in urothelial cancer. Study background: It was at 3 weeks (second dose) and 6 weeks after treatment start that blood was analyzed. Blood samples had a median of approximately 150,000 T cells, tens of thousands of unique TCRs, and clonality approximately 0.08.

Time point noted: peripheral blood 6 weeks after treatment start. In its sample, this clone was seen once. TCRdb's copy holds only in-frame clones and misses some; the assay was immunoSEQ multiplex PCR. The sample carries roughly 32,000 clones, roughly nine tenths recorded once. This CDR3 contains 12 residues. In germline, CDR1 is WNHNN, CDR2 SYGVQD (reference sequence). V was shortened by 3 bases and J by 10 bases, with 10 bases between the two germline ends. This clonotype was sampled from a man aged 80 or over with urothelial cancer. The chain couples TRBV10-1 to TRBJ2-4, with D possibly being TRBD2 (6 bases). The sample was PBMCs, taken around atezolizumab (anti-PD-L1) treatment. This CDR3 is CASSDSGGIQYF. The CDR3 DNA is TGCGCCAGCAGTGATAGTGGGGGGATTCAGTACTTC.